This T cell receptor (beta chain) was sequenced for a study of blood T cell repertoires in COVID-19. Germline CDR1 reads LGHNA; CDR2 reads YNFKEQ. V shed 0 bases and J 9 bases; nucleotides not matched to a gene: 11. The CDR3 runs to 17 residues. Profiling relied on immunoSEQ multiplex PCR, and the TCRdb table lists in-frame clones only, not all of them. Of 220,000 or so clones listed, about 80% are singletons. This sequence originates from a woman aged 40 to 50 with acute COVID-19. The sample comprised PBMCs or T cells enriched from blood (not recorded which). This chain connects TRBV4-2 to TRBJ2-1; TRBD2 aligns across 10 bases. The CDR3 loop reads CASSQDGVSGGALEQFF. Written as DNA, the CDR3 is TGTGCCAGCAGCCAAGATGGGGTGAGCGGGGGGGCCCTTGAGCAGTTCTTC.